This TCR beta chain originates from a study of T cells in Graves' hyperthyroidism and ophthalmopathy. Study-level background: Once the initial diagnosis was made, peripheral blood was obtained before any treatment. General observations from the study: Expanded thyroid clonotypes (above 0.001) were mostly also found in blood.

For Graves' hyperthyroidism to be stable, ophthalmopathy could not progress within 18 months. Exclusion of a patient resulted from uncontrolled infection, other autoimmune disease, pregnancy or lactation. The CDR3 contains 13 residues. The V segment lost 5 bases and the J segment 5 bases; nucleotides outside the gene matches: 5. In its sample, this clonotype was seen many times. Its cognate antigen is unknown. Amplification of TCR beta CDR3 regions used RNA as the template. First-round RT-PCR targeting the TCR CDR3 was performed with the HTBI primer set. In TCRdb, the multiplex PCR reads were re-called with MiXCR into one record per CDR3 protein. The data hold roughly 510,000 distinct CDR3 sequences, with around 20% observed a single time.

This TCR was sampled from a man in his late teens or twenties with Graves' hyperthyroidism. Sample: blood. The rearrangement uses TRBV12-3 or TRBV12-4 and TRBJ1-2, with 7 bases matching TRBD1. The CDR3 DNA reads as TGTGCCAGCAGTCACGGACAGGTTTATGGCTACACCTTC. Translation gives CASSHGQVYGYTF.